Below, 9 T cell receptor beta chains from the same sample are listed, as sequenced in a study of blood T cell repertoires in COVID-19 (dated by TCRdb to the early 2020s). Libraries were built with the immunoSEQ multiplex PCR assay. Sourced from immuneACCESS, this table was stored by TCRdb with only in-frame sequences that have V and J called. A share of the clones is absent; for the studies checked, an unresolved V gene accounts for under half, and the remainder has no known explanation. Recorded for this sample are around 190,000 clones; approximately 85% of them occurred a single time. Together, the top ten hold under 9.5% of the sample. Material: peripheral blood. The receptors derive from a woman in her sixties with acute or convalescent COVID-19.

The rearrangement uses TRBV28 and TRBJ2-7, with 7 nucleotides matching TRBD1. V shed 5 bases and J 0 bases; nucleotides not matched to a gene: 4. The CDR3 has 14 amino acids. Germline V gene lookup returns CDR1 MDHEN and CDR2 SYDVKM. The CDR3 reads CASSPRTGSYEQYF. DNA of the CDR3: TGTGCCAGCAGTCCCCGGACAGGCTCCTACGAGCAGTACTTC.

The chain links TRBV20-1 to TRBJ2-4, with a tentative D call TRBD2 (6 bases). The V and J ends lost 3 bases and 2 bases respectively, with 8 bases between them. Germline CDR1 and CDR2: DFQATT and SNEGSKA (reference sequence). The CDR3 runs 13 residues. This chain's CDR3 is CSASRGTKNIQYF. CDR3 DNA sequence: TGCAGTGCTAGTCGGGGGACCAAAAACATTCAGTACTTC.

This clone was seen only a few times. The chain combines TRBV5-1 with TRBJ1-6; D is uncertain. Trimming removed 1 base at V and 3 bases at J, with 11 bases between. The CDR3 contains 16 residues. Germline values: CDR1 SGHRS, CDR2 YFSETQ. In DNA form, the CDR3 reads TGCGCCAGCAGCTTGAGACTTGAGAGCTATAATTCACCCCTCCACTTT. Protein product: CASSLRLESYNSPLHF. Using reference TRBV5-1 and TRBJ1-6 for the parts outside the CDR3, the full variable domain is KAGVTQTPRYLIKTRGQQVTLSCSPISGHRSVSWYQQTPGQGLQFLFEYFSETQRNKGNFPGRFSGRQFSNSRSEMNVSTLELGDSALYLCASSLRLESYNSPLHFGNGTRLTVT.

The chain carries TRBV6-1 and TRBJ2-2; a weak D match, TRBD2 (6 bases). V was trimmed by 3 bases and J by 4 bases, leaving 12 bases between them. Germline assignment: CDR1 MNHNS and CDR2 SASEGT. The CDR3 covers 15 residues. The CDR3, as DNA: TGTGCCAGCAGTGATTCGGGACTGCTCACCGGGGAGCTGTTTTTT. Protein product: CASSDSGLLTGELFF.

The chain has TRBV21-1 and TRBJ2-7; the table's D call TRBD1 went unverified against the DNA. TRBV21-1 is a known pseudogene. This CDR3 has 15 residues. The CDR3 region has the DNA TGTGCCAGCAGCCCTCGGAGAGGAACAGGGCGAGAGCAGTACGTC. Translated, it gives CASSPRRGTGREQYV.

The chain employs TRBV3-1 (or the pseudogene TRBV3-2) and TRBJ2-1; TRBD2 agrees at 8 bases. Germline V gives CDR1 LGHDT, CDR2 YNNKEL (reference sequence). This CDR3 region has 16 residues. V dropped 0 bases and J dropped 5; count of bases not matched to a gene: 6. The CDR3, as DNA: TGTGCCAGCAGCCAAGAGACTAGCGCGGTCCACAATGAGCAGTTCTTC. This codes for CASSQETSAVHNEQFF.

This chain connects TRBV5-4 to TRBJ2-1; 11 nucleotides align to TRBD2. J was trimmed by 5 bases and V by 9 bases; bases with no gene match: 7. This CDR3 contains 14 residues. Germline loops: CDR1 SGHNT, CDR2 YYREEE (reference sequence). The CDR3 protein is CAIVSGLADNEQFF. The CDR3 DNA reads TGTGCCATCGTCTCGGGACTAGCGGACAATGAGCAGTTCTTC.

The V call is TRBV7-8, the J call TRBJ2-3; 10 bases align to TRBD2. The CDR3 spans 18 residues. Germline V gene lookup returns CDR1 SGHVS and CDR2 FQNEAQ. With 1 base clipped from V and 4 bases from J, the junction kept 11 bases outside the gene matches. Here the CDR3 DNA reads TGTGCCAGCAGCTTAGGGCCCCCTAGCGGGAGATCCGCAGATACGCAGTATTTT. Translating it yields CASSLGPPSGRSADTQYF.

The chain carries TRBV2 and TRBJ2-7, with D maybe TRBD2 (6 bases). The V gene lost 6 bases and the J gene lost 0 bases, with 12 bases spanning the gap. Germline CDR1 is SNHLY and CDR2 is FYNNEI. The CDR3 covers 14 residues. CDR3 sequence reads: CASSAGTLSYEQYF. The CDR3 nucleotides are TGTGCCAGCAGCGCCGGGACTCTCTCCTACGAGCAGTACTTC. Full variable domain (missing parts from reference TRBV2 and TRBJ2-7): EPEVTQTPSHQVTQMGQEVILRCVPISNHLYFYWYRQILGQKVEFLVSFYNNEISEKSEIFDDQFSVERPDGSNFTLKIRSTKLEDSAMYFCASSAGTLSYEQYFGPGTRLTVT.